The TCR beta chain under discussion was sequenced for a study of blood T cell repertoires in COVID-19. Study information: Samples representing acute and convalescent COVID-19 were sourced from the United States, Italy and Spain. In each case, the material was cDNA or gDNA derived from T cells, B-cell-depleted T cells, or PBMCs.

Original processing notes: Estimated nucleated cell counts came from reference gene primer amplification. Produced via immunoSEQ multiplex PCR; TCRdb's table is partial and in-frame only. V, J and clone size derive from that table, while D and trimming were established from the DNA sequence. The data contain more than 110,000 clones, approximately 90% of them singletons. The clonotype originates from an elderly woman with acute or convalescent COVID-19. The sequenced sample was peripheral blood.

The CDR3 region is CASSLTRDSAGNEQFF. CDR3 bases: TGTGCCAGCAGCTTGACCCGGGACTCCGCCGGGAATGAGCAGTTCTTC. The chain couples TRBV7-3 to TRBJ2-1; tentative D call: TRBD2 (6 bases). The ends were cut back, 3 bases at V and 7 bases at J, with 19 bases in the middle. This CDR3 is built from 16 residues. Germline V lookup: CDR1 SGHTA, CDR2 FQGTGA.